This TCR beta chain was observed in a study of T-cell memory formation after mild COVID-19. TCR alpha and TCR beta cDNA libraries with sample barcodes and UMIs came from 5'RACE using constant-segment primers. MiXCR, run by TCRdb on the 5' RACE reads, gives a single entry per CDR3 protein. This sample has about 38,000 distinct CDR3 sequences, with over 9.5% found just once. This clonotype was recorded at least ten times. The germline V gene encodes CDR1 MGHRA and CDR2 YSYEKL. The CDR3 contains 13 residues. Trimming took off 5 bases at V and 5 bases at J, with 10 bases between the two ends. V is TRBV4-1 and J is TRBJ2-1; D unclear. This clonotype originated in a man aged 18 to 30 who had mild COVID-19 (a few samples of this study predate the infection). Cell type and time point are not known. The sequenced sample consisted of PBMCs or a T cell subset sorted from them (not recorded which). DNA for the CDR3: TGCGCCAGCAGCTATCTGGGGAACAATGAGCAGTTCTTC. Translating it yields CASSYLGNNEQFF.